These 21 T cell receptor beta chains originate from one sample sequenced in a study of response to subunit inactivated influenza vaccine. TCRdb re-called the RT-PCR reads with MiXCR, one entry per CDR3 protein. The sample lists just under 550,000 distinct CDR3 sequences, around a quarter occurring once. The same data also went into a second study, on T cells expressing NK-cell markers. That source adds: The authors made TCR beta cDNA libraries by 5'RACE template switching. This switching added a universal primer site and UMIs.

Sequences were derived from CD4+ T cells sorted from PBMCs, sampled less than 13 days after vaccination. The receptors were gathered from a man in his forties or fifties who received an inactivated influenza vaccine.

This clonotype occurred a few times. This chain uses TRBV5-5 with TRBJ2-2; 11 bases are a match to TRBD2. Germline V gene data show CDR1 as SGHKS and CDR2 as YYEKEE (reference sequence). This CDR3 is 17 amino acids long. V lost 1 base, J lost 7 bases, and 9 bases stayed unmatched. CDR3 amino acids: CASSLIGTSGLGGELFF. In DNA, the CDR3 is TGTGCCAGCAGCTTGATTGGGACTAGCGGACTAGGCGGGGAGCTGTTTTTT.

This chain links TRBV6-6 with TRBJ1-3; D is undetermined. Germline loops: CDR1 MNHNY, CDR2 SVGAGI (reference sequence). Between the trimmed V and J ends, which lost 7 bases and 1 base, there was a span of 5 bases. This CDR3 contains 12 residues. CDR3 residues: CASKASGNTIYF. The CDR3 coding sequence is TGTGCCAGCAAAGCATCTGGAAACACCATATATTTT.

The chain is built from TRBV20-1 and TRBJ1-1; 9 bases match TRBD1. CDR1 DFQATT and CDR2 SNEGSKA come from the germline V gene (reference sequence). CDR3 length: 14 residues. Germline trimming cut 6 bases from V and 7 bases from J; bases unmatched to any gene: 12. Written as DNA, the CDR3 is TGCAGTGCCCACAACCAGGGACAGGGCAGTGAAGCTTTCTTT. This codes for CSAHNQGQGSEAFF.

This chain uses TRBV6-1 with TRBJ2-1, with TRBD2 matching 8 bases. The CDR3 loop spans 16 amino acids. Germline CDR1 reads MNHNS; CDR2 reads SASEGT. Trimming took 7 bases from V and 6 from J; bases not matched to a gene: 14. The CDR3 here is CASTSFSGADFNEQFF. Written as DNA, the CDR3 is TGTGCCAGCACCTCTTTTAGCGGGGCGGATTTCAATGAGCAGTTCTTC.

The rearrangement links TRBV6-2 or TRBV6-3 to TRBJ1-1; D gene uncertain. The CDR3 sequence is 13 residues long. The ends were cut back, 6 bases at V and 1 base at J, with 9 bases in the middle. In germline, CDR1 is MNHEY, CDR2 SVGEGT. The CDR3 here is CASSTMGNTEAFF. The CDR3 DNA sequence: TGTGCCAGCAGCACTATGGGGAACACTGAAGCTTTCTTT.

This sequence joins TRBV5-5 and TRBJ2-7; D is uncertain. The ends were cut back, 2 bases at V and 3 bases at J, with 18 bases in the middle. CDR3 length equals 16 residues. Germline CDR1 reads SGHKS; CDR2 reads YYEKEE (reference sequence). CDR3 coding DNA: TGTGCCAGCAGCTTAGTTTTCGCACGTCAGAACTACGAGCAGTACTTC. This codes for CASSLVFARQNYEQYF.

Ten or more counts support this clonotype. The chain is built from TRBV9 and TRBJ2-1; 11 nucleotides align to TRBD2. Germline V lookup: CDR1 SGDLS, CDR2 YYNGEE. J was trimmed by 5 bases and V by 3 bases; bases with no gene match: 4. The CDR3 has 15 residues. CDR3 sequence: CASSALAGGHNEQFF. CDR3 nucleotides: TGTGCCAGCAGCGCCCTAGCGGGGGGCCACAATGAGCAGTTCTTC.

This clonotype has just a few counts. The J gene is TRBJ2-5, the V gene TRBV21-1; the table's D gene call, TRBD2, was not cross checked with the DNA. TRBV21-1 has pseudogene status. This CDR3 region has 19 residues. The CDR3 protein is CASSKVNQTPGPGQETQYF. DNA for the CDR3: TGTGCCAGCAGCAAAGTTAATCAGACACCGGGCCCCGGCCAAGAGACCCAGTACTTC.

This clonotype was seen a handful of times. The chain recombines TRBV20-1 with TRBJ2-4, with TRBD2 matching over 7 bases. J lost 9 bases, V lost 1 base, and 12 bases had no gene match. The CDR3 is 15 amino acids. Germline V lookup: CDR1 DFQATT, CDR2 SNEGSKA (reference sequence). This chain's CDR3 is CSARGFAASGVIQYF. The CDR3 coding sequence is TGCAGTGCTAGAGGCTTCGCGGCTAGCGGAGTCATTCAGTACTTC.

This clonotype occurred a few times. Here the CDR3 reads CASSRAEGTEAFF. CDR3 sequence (DNA): TGTGCCAGCAGTAGGGCCGAGGGTACTGAAGCTTTCTTT. The genes are TRBV6-1 and TRBJ1-1; D is unclear. V was pared by 5 bases and J by 5 bases, with 12 bases between. CDR3 length: 13 amino acids. Looked up from germline, CDR1 is MNHNS and CDR2 is SASEGT.

This clonotype was seen a few times. V and J are TRBV15 and TRBJ1-1; no firm D call. Deletions cut 0 bases from V and 5 bases from J, with 10 bases between. CDR3 size: 14 residues. From germline, CDR1 is LNHNV and CDR2 YYDKDF (reference sequence). The CDR3 sequence is CATSRDPGGTEAFF. The CDR3 region has the DNA TGTGCCACCAGCAGAGATCCGGGCGGGACTGAAGCTTTCTTT.

A few counts support this clonotype. This rearrangement joins TRBV11-2 to TRBJ1-5; D is possibly TRBD1 (5 bases). Germline V gene lookup returns CDR1 SGHAT and CDR2 FQNNGV. The CDR3 is 15 amino acids. V lost 4 bases, J lost 0 bases, and 10 bases lay in between. The CDR3 DNA follows: TGTGCCAGCAGCTCGGACATAGATAGCAATCAGCCCCAGCATTTT. This gives the protein CASSSDIDSNQPQHF.

The rearrangement joins TRBV4-1 to TRBJ2-1, with TRBD2 matching 9 bases. Germline V CDR1 and CDR2: MGHRA, YSYEKL. V shed 4 bases and J 7 bases; nucleotides not matched to a gene: 11. This CDR3 has 16 residues. This chain's CDR3 is CASSRDAGGRVNEQFF. Written as DNA, the CDR3 is TGCGCCAGCAGCCGTGACGCGGGCGGGAGGGTGAATGAGCAGTTCTTC.

This clonotype was counted a few times. For the CDR3, the DNA is TGTGCCAGCAGCTTTGTGGGACTCCCGAACACTGAAGCTTTCTTT. It encodes CASSFVGLPNTEAFF. The J gene is TRBJ1-1, the V gene TRBV7-2, with D tentatively TRBD1 (5 bases). Per germline, CDR1 SGHTA and CDR2 FQGNSA. This CDR3 comprises 15 residues. V lost 3 bases and J lost 1, with 12 bases in between.

This clonotype was observed a few times. The rearrangement uses TRBV20-1 and TRBJ2-5; 9 nucleotides line up with TRBD1. The CDR3 runs 14 residues. Trimming cost V 3 bases and J 7 bases; bases outside gene matches: 9. The V gene's germline CDR1 is DFQATT and CDR2 SNEGSKA (reference sequence). The CDR3 DNA follows: TGCAGTGCTAGGGACAGGGGACTTTTAGGGACCCAGTACTTC. Protein product: CSARDRGLLGTQYF.

This sequence joins TRBV20-1 and TRBJ2-1; possible D gene TRBD2, 6 bases. V dropped 3 bases and J dropped 4 bases, with 19 bases sitting between them. Germline loops: CDR1 DFQATT, CDR2 SNEGSKA (reference sequence). The CDR3 is 16 residues long. For the CDR3, the DNA is TGCAGTGCTAGCGCCGGGAGACCGTCTCGGTACAATGAGCAGTTCTTC. The encoded protein is CSASAGRPSRYNEQFF.

The chain has TRBV7-9 and TRBJ1-1; 8 bases fit TRBD1. Germline CDR1 and CDR2: SEHNR and FQNEAQ (reference sequence). This CDR3 has 14 residues. The trim removed 1 base at V and 7 bases at J, leaving 5 bases unmatched. The CDR3: CASSLDRGIGEAFF. The CDR3 coding sequence is TGTGCCAGCAGCTTAGACAGGGGGATCGGTGAAGCTTTCTTT.

There are a few counts of this clonotype. The V gene is TRBV20-1, the J gene TRBJ2-4; D possibly uses TRBD1 or TRBD2 (6 bases each). V was clipped by 5 bases and J by 1 base, with 12 bases between them. The CDR3 length is 14 residues. The germline V gene encodes CDR1 DFQATT and CDR2 SNEGSKA (reference sequence). CDR3 bases: TGCAGTGCTGGAGGGGGTTTGGCCAAAAACATTCAGTACTTC. Translation gives CSAGGGLAKNIQYF.

V usage is TRBV29-1 and J usage is TRBJ1-2; no reliable D call. The CDR3 extends over 13 amino acids. Trimming removed 3 bases at V and 4 bases at J, with 12 bases between. Germline V lookup: CDR1 SQVTM, CDR2 ANQGSEA. The CDR3 DNA is TGCAGCGTTGATGCCGTTACCCCCTATGGCTACACCTTC. Translated, it gives CSVDAVTPYGYTF.

CDR3 sequence reads: CASSVSAFSSYEQYF. DNA for the CDR3: TGTGCCAGCAGCGTCTCAGCGTTTAGCTCCTACGAGCAGTACTTC. This chain connects TRBV11-1 to TRBJ2-7, with no clear D. CDR1 and CDR2 (germline): SGHAT, FQDESV (reference sequence). V lost 5 bases, J lost 0 bases, and 14 bases lay in between. The CDR3 covers 15 residues.

The table lists this clonotype with a few counts. The V and J genes are TRBV25-1 and TRBJ2-5, with TRBD1 matching 8 bases. CDR1 MGHDK and CDR2 SYGVNS come from the germline V gene. After removal of 1 base from V and 4 bases from J, the junction contained 8 bases not matched to a gene. There are 16 residues in the CDR3. CDR3 coding DNA: TGTGCCAGCAGTGAATTGTCAGGACAGGGATTAGAGACCCAGTACTTC. As protein: CASSELSGQGLETQYF.